Below, 29 T cell receptor beta chains from the same sample are listed, as sequenced in a study of blood T cells in healthy people across ages. Together with a sample-barcoded 5' primer, a J-beta primer mix was included in a second PCR lasting about 7 to 11 cycles. Via MiXCR, TCRdb re-called the 5' RACE reads, giving one row per CDR3 protein. Among roughly 1,700,000 distinct CDR3 sequences listed, 28% were seen once. The source material was blood. The receptors derive from a woman between 25 and 40 years old in good health.

A few counts support this clonotype. The chain combines TRBV4-1 with TRBJ2-7; either TRBD1 or TRBD2 may supply D (6 bases each). CDR1 is MGHRA, CDR2 YSYEKL, per germline. V was clipped by 0 bases and J by 2 bases, with 14 bases between them. The CDR3 is 16 residues long. The CDR3 nucleotides read TGCGCCAGCAGCCAAGATGTAGGGGGGCGCACCTACGAGCAGTACTTC. As protein: CASSQDVGGRTYEQYF.

This clonotype was counted a single time. The chain couples TRBV20-1 to TRBJ1-2; D gene ambiguous. Between the trimmed V and J ends, which lost 3 bases and 9 bases, there was a span of 17 bases. Germline values: CDR1 DFQATT, CDR2 SNEGSKA (reference sequence). The CDR3 is made up of 13 amino acids. This chain's CDR3 is CSASPGSSSSYTF. The CDR3 DNA reads as TGCAGTGCTAGCCCTGGCTCGAGTTCGAGCTACACCTTC.

This clonotype was observed many times. CDR3 bases: TGTGCCAGCAGTTACCCCAAGGGACCTCTACCCTACGAGCAGTACTTC. This gives the protein CASSYPKGPLPYEQYF. The V gene is TRBV6-6, the J gene TRBJ2-7, with D perhaps TRBD1 or TRBD2 (5 bases each). The CDR3 totals 16 residues. CDR1 is MNHNY, CDR2 SVGAGI, per germline (reference sequence). V lost 2 bases and J 2 bases, leaving 16 bases between the germline ends.

The chain recombines TRBV4-1 with TRBJ1-2; 9 bases align to TRBD1. With 0 bases clipped from V and 6 bases from J, the junction kept 11 bases outside the gene matches. Germline CDR1 MGHRA, CDR2 YSYEKL. The CDR3 loop spans 17 amino acids. Written as DNA, the CDR3 is TGCGCCAGCAGCCAAGAGACCGGGACAGGGATCGTGAATGGCTACACCTTC. Its protein product is CASSQETGTGIVNGYTF.

This clonotype appeared a few times. The chain combines TRBV6-6 with TRBJ2-5, with unresolved D. This CDR3 has 14 residues. Trimming took off 4 bases at V and 3 bases at J, with 12 bases between the two ends. Germline V gene lookup returns CDR1 MNHNY and CDR2 SVGAGI (reference sequence). The DNA for the CDR3 is TGTGCCAGCAGTTCCAAGACGGGTGAAGAGACCCAGTACTTC. Translated: CASSSKTGEETQYF.

In this sample, this clonotype turned up a few times. The chain uses TRBV7-9 and TRBJ1-4; 7 nucleotides match TRBD1. With V trimmed by 7 bases and J by 5 bases, 16 bases remained unmatched. Germline CDR1 is SEHNR and CDR2 is FQNEAQ (reference sequence). The CDR3 is 17 amino acids. CDR3: CASNPLGTVVENEKLFF. The CDR3 nucleotides read TGTGCCAGCAACCCTCTCGGGACAGTCGTCGAGAATGAAAAACTGTTTTTT.

This clonotype has more than one count but fewer than ten. This chain connects TRBV20-1 to TRBJ2-1; tentative D call: TRBD2 (6 bases). Germline CDR1 and CDR2: DFQATT and SNEGSKA (reference sequence). Trimming shortened V by 5 bases and J by 5 bases, and 16 bases separated the two germline ends. The CDR3 covers 14 residues. CDR3 loop: CSAAGSLPNNEQFF. The CDR3 DNA follows: TGCAGTGCTGCCGGGAGTCTTCCCAACAATGAGCAGTTCTTC.

This clonotype has at least ten counts. J is TRBJ2-5 and V is TRBV7-2; 7 nucleotides line up with TRBD2. The CDR3 has 16 amino acids. V trimming: 0 bases; J trimming: 2 bases; junction bases outside the gene matches: 6. CDR1 is SGHTA and CDR2 is FQGNSA in the germline V gene. CDR3: CASSLAFASGQETQYF. Here the CDR3 DNA reads TGTGCCAGCAGCTTAGCGTTTGCTAGCGGACAAGAGACCCAGTACTTC.

The chain links TRBV25-1 to TRBJ2-7; unclear D gene. This CDR3 is 16 amino acids long. Germline V CDR1 and CDR2: MGHDK, SYGVNS. V lost 1 base, J lost 5 bases, and 18 bases lay in between. The CDR3 reads CASSESRLVGWNEQYF. In DNA form, the CDR3 reads TGTGCCAGCAGTGAATCGCGGCTAGTCGGTTGGAACGAGCAGTACTTC.

The genes are TRBV12-3 or TRBV12-4 and TRBJ1-4; possibly TRBD1 for D (5 bases). Trimming stripped 10 bases from V and 6 bases from J, with 15 bases between. The CDR3 covers 13 residues. CDR3 DNA: TGTGCCATAACCAGGGTAATAGATGAAAAACTGTTTTTT. Amino acids: CAITRVIDEKLFF.

The rearrangement uses TRBV15 and TRBJ1-5; D is unresolved. The CDR3 spans 13 residues. The germline gives CDR1 LNHNV, CDR2 YYDKDF (reference sequence). Between the trimmed V and J ends, which lost 4 bases and 9 bases, there was a span of 13 bases. CDR3 sequence: CATSMDGITPQHF. The DNA for the CDR3 is TGTGCCACCAGCATGGACGGGATCACGCCCCAGCATTTT.

In this sample, this clonotype turned up many times. J is TRBJ2-3 and V is TRBV5-5; D is unresolved. The germline V gene has CDR1 SGHKS and CDR2 YYEKEE (reference sequence). The CDR3 length is 15 residues. The V end was cut by 0 bases, the J end by 5 bases, with 13 bases between. CDR3 in amino acids: CASSLAAPHGDTQYF. DNA of the CDR3: TGTGCCAGCAGCTTGGCGGCCCCTCATGGAGATACGCAGTATTTT.

This chain joins TRBV19 and TRBJ2-1; 7 positions match TRBD1. This CDR3 is 14 amino acids long. Germline lookup yields CDR1 LNHDA and CDR2 SQIVND (reference sequence). Trimming cost V 7 bases and J 4 bases; bases outside gene matches: 7. The CDR3 DNA is TGTGCCAGTAAGAGGGACAGAGATTACAATGAGCAGTTCTTC. Translated: CASKRDRDYNEQFF.

This clonotype occurred a few times. The gene calls are TRBV5-6 and TRBJ2-1; D tentatively fits TRBD1 or TRBD2 (7 bases each). Germline CDR1 is SGHDT and CDR2 is YYEEEE. V lost 4 bases and J 7 bases, leaving 21 bases between the germline ends. The CDR3 is 16 amino acids. The CDR3 coding sequence is TGTGCCAGCAGCCCCCCAGGGGGGGGGCGAATTAATGAGCAGTTCTTC. Translating it yields CASSPPGGGRINEQFF.

This clonotype was observed at least ten times. The chain couples TRBV4-1 to TRBJ2-5; D might be TRBD1 or TRBD2, each matching 5 bases. The ends were cut back, 1 base at V and 1 base at J, with 13 bases in the middle. This CDR3 comprises 16 residues. Per germline, CDR1 MGHRA and CDR2 YSYEKL. CDR3 amino acids: CASSQVNGAPQETQYF. The CDR3 DNA reads TGCGCCAGCAGCCAAGTCAACGGGGCCCCCCAAGAGACCCAGTACTTC.

The chain carries TRBV12-3 or TRBV12-4 and TRBJ2-1, with 13 nucleotides matching TRBD2. The J segment lost 0 bases and the V segment lost 6 bases, leaving 8 bases of the junction unmatched. CDR3 length: 18 residues. In DNA form, the CDR3 reads TGTGCCAGCAGGCGACTAGCGGGAGGCTCAAGCTCCTACAATGAGCAGTTCTTC. Amino acid sequence: CASRRLAGGSSSYNEQFF.

This chain's CDR3 is CASSDRGSSSYEQYF. CDR3 coding DNA: TGTGCCAGCAGTGACAGGGGAAGTAGCTCCTACGAGCAGTACTTC. The gene calls are TRBV12-3 or TRBV12-4 and TRBJ2-7, with 8 bases that match TRBD1. J lost 0 bases, V lost 5 bases, and 6 bases had no gene match. CDR3 size: 15 residues.

DNA for the CDR3: TGTGCCAGCAGTCACCCCTTAGGGGGGGAAGGGAATGAGCAGTTCTTC. Its protein is CASSHPLGGEGNEQFF. The gene calls are TRBV14 and TRBJ2-1; D is possibly TRBD2 (7 bases). The germline V and J ends were trimmed by 6 bases and 7 bases, with 22 bases remaining between them. This CDR3 contains 16 residues. The germline V gene encodes CDR1 SGHDN and CDR2 FVKESK.

The sample holds a few counts of this clonotype. The gene calls are TRBV11-2 and TRBJ1-4; no firm D call. This CDR3 contains 17 residues. Per germline, CDR1 SGHAT and CDR2 FQNNGV. Trimming took off 5 bases at V and 1 base at J, with 17 bases between the two ends. The DNA for the CDR3 is TGTGCCAGCAGCACCGCCGGACGTCGGAGAACTAATGAAAAACTGTTTTTT. The encoded protein is CASSTAGRRRTNEKLFF.

This clonotype was detected a few times. The chain combines TRBV29-1 with TRBJ2-1; 7 bases map to TRBD1. J gave up 9 bases and V 4 bases, and 9 bases lay outside the gene matches. The CDR3 is made up of 13 amino acids. Looked up from germline, CDR1 is SQVTM and CDR2 is ANQGSEA. In DNA form, the CDR3 reads TGCAGCGTTGGCGTGACAGGGAGAGGTGAGCAGTTCTTC. Its translation is CSVGVTGRGEQFF.

Notes on this clonotype: Germline and junction disagree at one end, which may indicate a read error. The genes are TRBV20-1 and TRBJ2-1, with D possibly called TRBD1 or TRBD2 (5 bases each). Germline assignment: CDR1 DFQATT and CDR2 SNEGSKA (reference sequence). The CDR3 totals 14 residues. CDR3 nucleotide sequence: TGCAGTGCTAGAGAGGGGCCTAGCCCCAATCAGCAGTTCTTC. Protein: CSAREGPSPNQQFF.

This clonotype showed up just a few times. The chain couples TRBV2 to TRBJ2-7, with no clear D. V shed 11 bases and J shed 2 bases, with 13 bases lying between them. The V gene's germline CDR1 is SNHLY and CDR2 FYNNEI. The CDR3 sequence is 12 residues long. The CDR3 reads CAATVGAYEQYF. DNA for the CDR3: TGTGCCGCAACCGTTGGGGCCTACGAGCAGTACTTC. Using reference TRBV2 and TRBJ2-7 for the parts outside the CDR3, the full variable domain is EPEVTQTPSHQVTQMGQEVILRCVPISNHLYFYWYRQILGQKVEFLVSFYNNEISEKSEIFDDQFSVERPDGSNFTLKIRSTKLEDSAMYFCAATVGAYEQYFGPGTRLTVT.

This clonotype occurred many times. This sequence joins TRBV29-1 and TRBJ2-1; possibly TRBD1 or TRBD2 for D (6 bases each). CDR3 size: 14 residues. Trimming removed 8 bases from V and 4 bases from J, with 18 bases in between. Germline assignment: CDR1 SQVTM and CDR2 ANQGSEA. Here the CDR3 DNA reads TGCAGCACCCGGAGGCGGGACATTTACAATGAGCAGTTCTTC. The encoded protein is CSTRRRDIYNEQFF.

The chain carries TRBV28 and TRBJ2-7, with a possible D match to TRBD2 (5 bases). Germline V gene data show CDR1 as MDHEN and CDR2 as SYDVKM. The CDR3 sequence is 15 residues long. V was pared by 5 bases and J by 3 bases, with 17 bases between. The CDR3, as DNA: TGTGCCAGCAGTACCGGGATCAACCCCGTCTACGAGCAGTACTTC. Its protein is CASSTGINPVYEQYF.

This clonotype has only a few counts. This chain connects TRBV6-5 to TRBJ1-2; D is perhaps TRBD1 (5 bases). Germline loops: CDR1 MNHEY, CDR2 SVGAGI. The CDR3 length is 16 residues. The CDR3 sequence: CAEKRGAIRPNYGYTF. In nucleotides, the CDR3 is TGTGCAGAGAAGCGGGGCGCGATTCGCCCGAACTATGGCTACACCTTC.

This clonotype was seen more than once but under ten times. It may be a read error: a sequence one base away is much more abundant. The chain employs TRBV5-1 and TRBJ2-4; TRBD1 matches at 7 bases. In germline, CDR1 is SGHRS, CDR2 YFSETQ. V lost 4 bases and J lost 4; bases outside the gene matches: 5. The CDR3 sequence is 14 residues long. CDR3 nucleotides: TGCGCCAGCAGCCCCGAGACAGGGAAAAACATTCAGTACTTC. Its protein is CASSPETGKNIQYF.

The chain is built from TRBV5-1 and TRBJ2-5; 7 bases line up with TRBD2. From germline, CDR1 is SGHRS and CDR2 YFSETQ. V lost 5 bases to trimming and J lost 11 bases; unmatched junction nucleotides: 15. The CDR3 is 14 residues long. This chain's CDR3 is CASSRASGYSEQYF. The CDR3 DNA reads as TGCGCCAGCAGTCGGGCTAGCGGCTACAGTGAGCAGTACTTC.

This clonotype was seen a few times. The rearrangement links TRBV5-1 to TRBJ1-2, with 9 bases matching TRBD1. The ends lost 3 bases at V and 3 bases at J; junction bases unmatched: 6. The CDR3 runs to 15 residues. The germline V gene encodes CDR1 SGHRS and CDR2 YFSETQ. CDR3 sequence reads: CASSSGQGRYYGYTF. The CDR3 DNA reads as TGCGCCAGCAGCTCCGGACAGGGGAGATACTATGGCTACACCTTC.

This clonotype was observed a handful of times. J is TRBJ1-4 and V is TRBV20-1; a possible D gene is TRBD1 (5 bases). The CDR3 extends over 15 amino acids. Trimming took 1 base from V and 6 from J, leaving 15 bases between them. Germline V lookup: CDR1 DFQATT, CDR2 SNEGSKA (reference sequence). CDR3 residues: CSARGRQLGYEKLFF. In nucleotides, the CDR3 is TGCAGTGCTAGAGGGCGACAGCTCGGTTATGAAAAACTGTTTTTT.